Each of the 11 T cell receptor beta chains below was sequenced from the same sample in a study of cytomegalovirus exposure and HLA in healthy donors. The PCR contained 60 Vbeta and 13 Jbeta primers. Profiled with immunoSEQ multiplex PCR; TCRdb holds only in-frame clones, not every one. The sample has 150,000 to 250,000 clones; more than 75% are singletons. Sequenced: PBMCs. These receptors were obtained from a woman aged 50 to 65 in good health and CMV-seropositive.

The gene calls are TRBV15 and TRBJ2-1; D gene uncertain. The CDR3 runs to 14 residues. Germline-derived CDR1 and CDR2 are LNHNV and YYDKDF (reference sequence). The V end was cut by 3 bases, the J end by 8 bases, with 14 bases between. This CDR3 reads CATSSRENLDEQFF. The CDR3 bases are TGTGCCACCAGCAGCCGAGAGAACCTCGATGAGCAGTTCTTC.

The chain is built from TRBV10-3 and TRBJ2-7, with a tentative D call TRBD1 (5 bases). The CDR3 totals 12 residues. Trimming took off 10 bases at V and 1 base at J, with 11 bases between the two ends. CDR1 is ENHRY and CDR2 is SYGVKD in the germline V gene. CDR3 sequence (DNA): TGTGCCACCAGGACAATTTCCTACGAGCAGTACTTC. It codes for CATRTISYEQYF.

Regarding this clone: At one end the junction does not follow the germline gene, possibly because of a read error. The V and J genes are TRBV28 and TRBJ2-6, with TRBD1 matching 7 bases. Germline V gene lookup returns CDR1 MDHEN and CDR2 SYDVKM. This CDR3 contains 17 residues. CDR3 nucleotide sequence: TGTGCCAGCAGGGGGACAGATTATTTCTCTGGGGCCAACGGCCTGACTTTC. It encodes CASRGTDYFSGANGLTF.

CDR3 protein: CASSLWDKVGNTIYF. Here the CDR3 DNA reads TGTGCCAGCAGCTTATGGGACAAGGTTGGAAACACCATATATTTT. The chain is built from TRBV7-2 and TRBJ1-3; perhaps TRBD1 as D (6 bases). Trimming removed 2 bases from V and 3 bases from J, with 11 bases in between. The germline V gene encodes CDR1 SGHTA and CDR2 FQGNSA. This CDR3 contains 15 residues.

This chain joins TRBV5-4 and TRBJ2-7; 11 bases agree with TRBD1. Germline assignment: CDR1 SGHNT and CDR2 YYREEE (reference sequence). CDR3 length equals 17 residues. J lost 3 bases, V lost 0 bases, and 8 bases had no gene match. In nucleotides, the CDR3 is TGTGCCAGCAGCTTGGGGACCGGGACAGGGGGAATCTACGAGCAGTACTTC. It codes for CASSLGTGTGGIYEQYF. The full variable domain, its missing parts supplied by reference TRBV5-4 and TRBJ2-7, is ETGVTQSPTHLIKTRGQQVTLRCSSQSGHNTVSWYQQALGQGPQFIFQYYREEENGRGNFPPRFSGLQFPNYSSELNVNALELDDSALYLCASSLGTGTGGIYEQYFGPGTRLTVT.

The chain is built from TRBV2 and TRBJ1-6, with 7 positions matching TRBD1. The CDR3 contains 16 residues. Trimming removed 2 bases from V and 6 bases from J; junction bases left unmatched: 7. Germline CDR1 and CDR2: SNHLY and FYNNEI. The CDR3 region is CASSETMTGTNSPLHF. CDR3 DNA sequence: TGTGCCAGCAGTGAAACGATGACAGGGACTAATTCACCCCTCCACTTT.

The rearrangement uses TRBV6-5 and TRBJ1-2; possibly TRBD1 for D (5 bases). Trimming shortened V by 0 bases and J by 4 bases, and 15 bases separated the two germline ends. CDR3 length equals 16 residues. Germline CDR1 and CDR2: MNHEY and SVGAGI. CDR3 amino acids: CASSYSGGAPPYGYTF. The CDR3 DNA reads as TGTGCCAGCAGTTACTCGGGAGGGGCCCCTCCCTATGGCTACACCTTC.

This chain uses TRBV5-1 with TRBJ1-2; D remains unclear. CDR1 is SGHRS, CDR2 YFSETQ, per germline. There are 13 residues in the CDR3. V lost 4 bases and J lost 7, with 14 bases in between. The CDR3 coding sequence is TGCGCCAGCAGCCCCCGAGGGTACTCTGGCTACACCTTC. Translating it yields CASSPRGYSGYTF. Supplemented by reference TRBV5-1 and TRBJ1-2, the full variable domain reads KAGVTQTPRYLIKTRGQQVTLSCSPISGHRSVSWYQQTPGQGLQFLFEYFSETQRNKGNFPGRFSGRQFSNSRSEMNVSTLELGDSALYLCASSPRGYSGYTFGSGTRLTVV.

This clone is a singleton in its sample. The chain links TRBV5-4 to TRBJ2-3; 8 bases align to TRBD2. V lost 5 bases to trimming and J lost 5 bases; unmatched junction nucleotides: 4. Germline assignment: CDR1 SGHNT and CDR2 YYREEE (reference sequence). The CDR3 runs to 13 residues. The CDR3 region has the DNA TGTGCCAGCAGTTTTGCGGGGGGAGATACGCAGTATTTT. It specifies CASSFAGGDTQYF. The whole variable domain, remainder taken from reference TRBV5-4 and TRBJ2-3, is ETGVTQSPTHLIKTRGQQVTLRCSSQSGHNTVSWYQQALGQGPQFIFQYYREEENGRGNFPPRFSGLQFPNYSSELNVNALELDDSALYLCASSFAGGDTQYFGPGTRLTVL.

This rearrangement joins TRBV6-5 to TRBJ1-5; D gene ambiguous. The CDR3 extends over 14 amino acids. V was trimmed by 6 bases and J by 5 bases, leaving 14 bases between them. Germline CDR1 is MNHEY and CDR2 is SVGAGI. The DNA of the CDR3 is TGTGCCAGCAGCAGCAGAGGTTTACATCAGCCCCAGCATTTT. Protein sequence: CASSSRGLHQPQHF.

Of note for this clone: Germline and junction disagree at one end, which may indicate a read error. This chain joins TRBV18 and TRBJ2-4, with 7 bases that match TRBD1. The germline CDR1 and CDR2 sequences are KGHSH and LQKENI. The CDR3 sequence is 14 residues long. Written as DNA, the CDR3 is TGTGCCAGCTCGTCGGGACAGTTGAAAAACAGTCAGTACTTC. Translating gives CASSSGQLKNSQYF.